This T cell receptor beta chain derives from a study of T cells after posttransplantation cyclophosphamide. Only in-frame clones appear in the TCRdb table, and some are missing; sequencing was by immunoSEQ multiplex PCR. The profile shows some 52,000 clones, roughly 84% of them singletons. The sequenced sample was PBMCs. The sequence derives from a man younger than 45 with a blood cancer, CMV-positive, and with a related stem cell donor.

CDR3 bases: TGCGCCAGCAGCTCAAGAGCGGGAGAGGACATTCAGTACTTC. This gives the protein CASSSRAGEDIQYF. The genes are TRBV5-1 and TRBJ2-4; 8 bases are shared with TRBD2. With V trimmed by 3 bases and J by 8 bases, 7 bases remained unmatched. The CDR3 length is 14 residues. Germline V gives CDR1 SGHRS, CDR2 YFSETQ.